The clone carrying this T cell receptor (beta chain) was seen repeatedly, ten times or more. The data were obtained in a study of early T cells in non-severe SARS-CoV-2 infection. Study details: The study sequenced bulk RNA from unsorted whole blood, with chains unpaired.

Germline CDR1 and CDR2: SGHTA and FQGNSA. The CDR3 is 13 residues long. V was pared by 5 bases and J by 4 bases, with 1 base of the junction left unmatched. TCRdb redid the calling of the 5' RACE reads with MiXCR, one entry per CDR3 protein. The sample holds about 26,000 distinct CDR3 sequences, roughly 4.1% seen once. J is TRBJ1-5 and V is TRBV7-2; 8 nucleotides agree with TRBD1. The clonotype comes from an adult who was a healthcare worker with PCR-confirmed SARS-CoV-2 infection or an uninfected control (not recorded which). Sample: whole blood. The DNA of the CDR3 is TGTGCCAGCAGCGGACAGGGAAATCAGCCCCAGCATTTT. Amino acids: CASSGQGNQPQHF.